The next 32 T cell receptor beta chains were all read from a single sample in a study of blood T cell repertoires in COVID-19. Profiling relied on immunoSEQ multiplex PCR, and the TCRdb table lists in-frame clones only, not all of them. Among about 140,000 clones, 60% to 85% were seen once, and the ten largest hold 1.5% to 2.5%. The specimen was peripheral blood. These receptors were collected from a woman in her sixties with acute or convalescent COVID-19.

The chain links TRBV27 to TRBJ2-2; 7 bases map to TRBD2. This CDR3 region has 15 residues. From germline, CDR1 is MNHEY and CDR2 SMNVEV (reference sequence). V dropped 3 bases and J dropped 5; count of bases not matched to a gene: 6. The CDR3 DNA follows: TGTGCCAGCAGTTTCGCTAGCGGAGTGACCGGGGAGCTGTTTTTT. Translating gives CASSFASGVTGELFF.

The chain joins TRBV5-1 to TRBJ2-3, with 7 bases aligning to TRBD2. The CDR3 is made up of 17 amino acids. V lost 0 bases and J lost 6; bases outside the gene matches: 13. Germline values: CDR1 SGHRS, CDR2 YFSETQ. The chain's CDR3 is CASSLASAGVVRDTQYF. The CDR3 DNA is TGCGCCAGCAGCTTGGCCAGCGCGGGAGTTGTGAGGGATACGCAGTATTTT.

The chain uses TRBV3-1 (or the pseudogene TRBV3-2) and TRBJ2-1; 12 positions agree with TRBD2. V shed 0 bases, J shed 9 bases, and the junction held 6 bases outside the gene matches. The CDR3 is made up of 16 amino acids. Germline V gene data show CDR1 as LGHDT and CDR2 as YNNKEL (reference sequence). This CDR3 reads CASSQDPTSGRGEQFF. Written as DNA, the CDR3 is TGTGCCAGCAGCCAAGATCCGACTAGCGGGAGAGGTGAGCAGTTCTTC.

V and J are TRBV3-1 (or the pseudogene TRBV3-2) and TRBJ2-7, with D maybe TRBD2 (5 bases). CDR1 LGHDT and CDR2 YNNKEL come from the germline V gene (reference sequence). The CDR3 has 11 amino acids. CDR3 protein: CAAGSFYEQYF. The CDR3 coding sequence is TGTGCGGCGGGCAGTTTCTACGAGCAGTACTTC.

A note on this clone: At one of its ends the junction is not consistent with the germline gene, which may arise from a read error. CDR3 sequence: CASTLPETQYF. Written as DNA, the CDR3 is TGTGCCAGCACCTTACCGGAGACCCAGTACTTC. The V and J genes are TRBV13 and TRBJ2-5, with D uncertain. This CDR3 comprises 11 residues. Germline lookup yields CDR1 PRHDT and CDR2 FYEKMQ (reference sequence).

The chain has TRBV7-2 and TRBJ2-3; 11 positions agree with TRBD2. With V trimmed by 2 bases and J by 5 bases, 6 bases remained unmatched. This CDR3 is built from 16 residues. Germline-derived CDR1 and CDR2 are SGHTA and FQGNSA. CDR3 sequence reads: CASSLRTSGLLDTQYF. Here the CDR3 DNA reads TGTGCCAGCAGCTTAAGGACTAGCGGGCTTTTAGATACGCAGTATTTT.

This rearrangement joins TRBV5-1 to TRBJ2-1, with 9 bases lining up with TRBD2. The J segment lost 7 bases and the V segment lost 0 bases, leaving 5 bases of the junction unmatched. This CDR3 is built from 15 residues. Germline V gene data show CDR1 as SGHRS and CDR2 as YFSETQ. Here the CDR3 reads CASSLDGLAGNEQFF. CDR3 in DNA: TGCGCCAGCAGCTTGGATGGGCTAGCGGGAAATGAGCAGTTCTTC.

The chain uses TRBV5-6 and TRBJ1-4, with a weak D call TRBD1 (6 bases). Germline loops: CDR1 SGHDT, CDR2 YYEEEE. The CDR3 extends over 14 amino acids. V was trimmed by 5 bases and J by 8 bases, leaving 16 bases between them. CDR3 protein: CASSRRGIGEKLFF. For the CDR3, the DNA is TGTGCCAGCAGTCGCAGGGGCATAGGAGAAAAACTGTTTTTT.

The V and J genes are TRBV6-1 and TRBJ1-6; possible D gene TRBD1, 5 bases. The CDR3 consists of 14 residues. The germline V gene encodes CDR1 MNHNS and CDR2 SASEGT. V lost 5 bases to trimming and J lost 6 bases, with 11 bases between them. CDR3 sequence: CASSLRQGNSPLHF. DNA for the CDR3: TGTGCCAGCAGTTTACGCCAGGGTAATTCACCCCTCCACTTT.

The chain recombines TRBV5-1 with TRBJ1-1; tentatively, D is TRBD1 (5 bases). V was pared by 1 base and J by 3 bases, with 10 bases between. This CDR3 is 14 amino acids long. The germline V gene encodes CDR1 SGHRS and CDR2 YFSETQ. This CDR3 is CASSLTGTHTEAFF. The CDR3 DNA reads as TGCGCCAGCAGCTTGACAGGCACTCACACTGAAGCTTTCTTT.

This clone was seen only a few times. J is TRBJ2-1 and V is TRBV6-6; 9 nucleotides match TRBD2. Germline-derived CDR1 and CDR2 are MNHNY and SVGAGI (reference sequence). The V segment lost 10 bases and the J segment 4 bases; nucleotides outside the gene matches: 11. There are 15 residues in the CDR3. The CDR3 DNA sequence: TGTGCCACCAATAGCGGGAGCTTGGGATACAATGAGCAGTTCTTC. Residues: CATNSGSLGYNEQFF.

The chain employs TRBV11-2 and TRBJ2-2; a possible D gene is TRBD2 (6 bases). V gave up 5 bases and J gave up 1 base, with 11 bases separating them. This CDR3 has 15 residues. CDR1 is SGHAT, CDR2 FQNNGV, per germline. The chain's CDR3 is CASSAGPGNTGELFF. The DNA of the CDR3 is TGTGCCAGCAGCGCGGGACCAGGGAACACCGGGGAGCTGTTTTTT.

The chain employs TRBV9 and TRBJ2-3; 12 bases line up with TRBD2. This CDR3 has 17 amino acids. The ends lost 4 bases at V and 3 bases at J; junction bases unmatched: 9. Germline V gene sequence: CDR1 SGDLS, CDR2 YYNGEE. The CDR3 DNA sequence: TGTGCCAGCAGCCGAGGAACTAGCGGGAGGAGGACAGATACGCAGTATTTT. Its translation: CASSRGTSGRRTDTQYF.

The CDR3 protein is CASTGLVSHTDTQYF. The CDR3 nucleotides read TGTGCCAGCACTGGACTAGTGTCCCACACAGATACGCAGTATTTT. The rearrangement uses TRBV6-4 and TRBJ2-3; 7 bases match TRBD2. J was trimmed by 2 bases and V by 7 bases; bases with no gene match: 9. The CDR3 spans 15 residues. Germline CDR1 and CDR2: MRHNA and SNTAGT.

In the case of this clone: Mismatch with germline at one junction end may stem from a read error. The rearrangement links TRBV5-1 to TRBJ2-1, with D maybe TRBD2 (6 bases). This CDR3 comprises 15 residues. Germline V gene data show CDR1 as SGHRS and CDR2 as YFSETQ. DNA for the CDR3: TGCGCCAGCAGCTTCGGAGGGAGCTCCCACAATGAGCAGTTCTTC. It yields the protein CASSFGGSSHNEQFF.

V usage is TRBV5-1 and J usage is TRBJ1-4; unclear D gene. Germline assignment: CDR1 SGHRS and CDR2 YFSETQ. The CDR3 totals 14 residues. The V end lost 4 bases, the J end lost 4 bases, and 11 bases lay between the germline ends. CDR3 region: CASSRVIGNEKLFF. CDR3 sequence (DNA): TGCGCCAGCAGCCGGGTGATTGGTAATGAAAAACTGTTTTTT.

The chain employs TRBV14 and TRBJ2-6, with TRBD1 identical over 8 bases. With V trimmed by 3 bases and J by 0 bases, 10 bases remained unmatched. This CDR3 has 19 amino acids. CDR1 SGHDN and CDR2 FVKESK come from the germline V gene. CDR3 in amino acids: CASSHTAGQGFSGANVLTF. DNA of the CDR3: TGTGCCAGCAGCCATACCGCCGGACAGGGATTCTCTGGGGCCAACGTCCTGACTTTC. Drawing the rest from reference TRBV14 and TRBJ2-6, the complete variable domain is EAGVTQFPSHSVIEKGQTVTLRCDPISGHDNLYWYRRVMGKEIKFLLHFVKESKQDESGMPNNRFLAERTGGTYSTLKVQPAELEDSGVYFCASSHTAGQGFSGANVLTFGAGSRLTVL.

The sample holds one count of this clone. Here the CDR3 reads CASSQGDRGFTYEQYF. CDR3 in DNA: TGTGCCAGCAGCCAAGGGGACAGGGGGTTCACCTACGAGCAGTACTTC. The V gene is TRBV4-2, the J gene TRBJ2-7, with 11 bases aligning to TRBD1. Germline CDR1 is LGHNA and CDR2 is YNFKEQ. The J segment lost 2 bases and the V segment lost 1 base, leaving 4 bases of the junction unmatched. The CDR3 is made up of 16 amino acids.

This clone occurred a few times. The chain recombines TRBV11-3 with TRBJ1-1; possible D gene TRBD1, 5 bases. The V end lost 6 bases, the J end lost 0 bases, and 8 bases lay between the germline ends. CDR3 length: 13 amino acids. The germline V gene encodes CDR1 SGHNT and CDR2 YENEEA. The CDR3 reads CASSRRVNTEAFF. The CDR3, as DNA: TGTGCCAGCAGTCGCAGGGTGAACACTGAAGCTTTCTTT.

This chain connects TRBV11-2 to TRBJ1-6; D unresolved. Germline V lookup: CDR1 SGHAT, CDR2 FQNNGV. V was cut by 4 bases and J by 6 bases, with 7 bases left in between. The CDR3 is 13 residues long. CDR3 in amino acids: CASSSGVNSPLHF. CDR3 DNA: TGTGCCAGCAGCTCCGGGGTTAATTCACCCCTCCACTTT.

The chain combines TRBV11-3 with TRBJ2-1; 13 positions agree with TRBD2. The germline V gene has CDR1 SGHNT and CDR2 YENEEA. V lost 4 bases, J lost 7 bases, and 4 bases stayed unmatched. The CDR3 totals 15 residues. This CDR3 is CASSSLAGGGNEQFF. As DNA, the CDR3 is TGTGCCAGCAGCTCACTAGCGGGAGGGGGGAATGAGCAGTTCTTC. The full variable domain, its missing parts supplied by reference TRBV11-3 and TRBJ2-1, is EAGVVQSPRYKIIEKKQPVAFWCNPISGHNTLYWYLQNLGQGPELLIRYENEEAVDDSQLPKDRFSAERLKGVDSTLKIQPAELGDSAVYLCASSSLAGGGNEQFFGPGTRLTVL.

The J gene is TRBJ2-7, the V gene TRBV13; 10 nucleotides agree with TRBD2. V lost 4 bases, J lost 2 bases, and 5 bases stayed unmatched. This CDR3 contains 15 residues. CDR1 is PRHDT and CDR2 is FYEKMQ in the germline V gene (reference sequence). Here the CDR3 reads CASSYRTSGPYEQYF. In nucleotides, the CDR3 is TGTGCCAGCAGCTATAGGACTAGCGGCCCCTACGAGCAGTACTTC.

The chain couples TRBV28 to TRBJ2-1, with D possibly TRBD1 on 5 matching bases. Trimming removed 4 bases from V and 8 bases from J, with 12 bases in between. Per the germline V gene, CDR1 is MDHEN and CDR2 is SYDVKM. The CDR3 is made up of 13 amino acids. The CDR3 DNA follows: TGTGCCAGCAGTTGGCAGGGCCCGGATGAGCAGTTCTTC. It yields the protein CASSWQGPDEQFF.

This clone was found a few times. The rearrangement uses TRBV9 and TRBJ1-4; 8 positions match TRBD1. V lost 4 bases to trimming and J lost 4 bases; unmatched junction nucleotides: 6. CDR3 length equals 15 residues. Germline V lookup: CDR1 SGDLS, CDR2 YYNGEE. The CDR3 is CASSFRQGFNEKLFF. The CDR3 DNA reads as TGTGCCAGCAGCTTTCGACAGGGGTTTAATGAAAAACTGTTTTTT.

This sequence joins TRBV4-1 and TRBJ2-7; 14 nucleotides align to TRBD2. CDR1 is MGHRA and CDR2 is YSYEKL in the germline V gene. Trimming took 1 base from V and 0 from J; bases not matched to a gene: 2. The CDR3 loop spans 17 amino acids. As DNA, the CDR3 is TGCGCCAGCAGCCAAGTGGGGACTAGCGGGAGCTCCTACGAGCAGTACTTC. Translation: CASSQVGTSGSSYEQYF.

This clone came up once. This chain uses TRBV29-1 with TRBJ1-2, with 9 bases matching TRBD1. The CDR3 contains 14 residues. Germline assignment: CDR1 SQVTM and CDR2 ANQGSEA. V shed 6 bases and J 4 bases; nucleotides not matched to a gene: 9. The CDR3 here is CSVDRTGEPYGYTF. The CDR3 bases are TGCAGCGTGGATAGGACAGGGGAGCCCTATGGCTACACCTTC.

V gene TRBV19 combines with J gene TRBJ2-7; 7 bases map to TRBD2. Germline-derived CDR1 and CDR2 are LNHDA and SQIVND (reference sequence). This CDR3 has 15 amino acids. V dropped 5 bases and J dropped 0; count of bases not matched to a gene: 7. CDR3 residues: CASSFLAASSYEQYF. As DNA, the CDR3 is TGTGCCAGTAGTTTTCTAGCGGCAAGCTCCTACGAGCAGTACTTC.

This clone was seen a few times. This rearrangement joins TRBV7-9 to TRBJ2-1, with 11 bases lining up with TRBD2. Germline CDR1 SEHNR, CDR2 FQNEAQ (reference sequence). The junction had 13 bases not matched to a gene; V was cut back by 2 bases and J by 7 bases. The CDR3 contains 18 residues. The CDR3 loop reads CASSLRGLAGGIGNEQFF. The CDR3 coding sequence is TGTGCCAGCAGCTTAAGGGGGCTAGCGGGAGGAATAGGAAATGAGCAGTTCTTC.

This sequence joins TRBV28 and TRBJ2-7; TRBD2 is a possible D gene (6 bases). The V and J ends lost 4 bases and 2 bases respectively, with 15 bases between them. The V gene's germline CDR1 is MDHEN and CDR2 SYDVKM. The CDR3 is made up of 15 amino acids. The CDR3 loop reads CASSYVAGTAYEQYF. The DNA for the CDR3 is TGTGCCAGCAGTTATGTGGCGGGAACTGCCTACGAGCAGTACTTC.

This chain connects TRBV27 to TRBJ2-1, with 7 nucleotides matching TRBD1. The CDR3 has 16 residues. Germline CDR1 reads MNHEY; CDR2 reads SMNVEV (reference sequence). With V trimmed by 4 bases and J by 1 base, 7 bases remained unmatched. CDR3 coding DNA: TGTGCCAGCAGTTACCAGTCGGGACAGTCCTACAATGAGCAGTTCTTC. As protein: CASSYQSGQSYNEQFF.

V usage is TRBV20-1 and J usage is TRBJ2-7; TRBD1 might be the D (5 bases). The germline CDR1 and CDR2 sequences are DFQATT and SNEGSKA (reference sequence). This CDR3 is built from 14 residues. Trimming cost V 3 bases and J 2 bases, with 14 bases left between them. The DNA for the CDR3 is TGCAGTGCTAGTAAAGGGGCTTGGACCTACGAGCAGTACTTC. This gives the protein CSASKGAWTYEQYF.

V is TRBV28 and J is TRBJ2-1; D unclear. The germline CDR1 and CDR2 sequences are MDHEN and SYDVKM. Between the trimmed V and J ends, which lost 7 bases and 0 bases, there was a span of 7 bases. This CDR3 spans 13 amino acids. CDR3 sequence: CASTESSYNEQFF. The CDR3 DNA sequence: TGTGCCAGCACGGAGAGCTCCTACAATGAGCAGTTCTTC.